The clone carrying this T cell receptor (beta chain) has at least ten counts. Its specificity is not known. This entry comes from a study of tumor-infiltrating lymphocytes in primary liver carcinoma. Study-level information: Tumor lesions were T1-T3 N0M0 and spanned roughly 4.2 to 11 cm. Sample yields, roughly 3.65 to 8 million productive TCRbeta reads, were similar across the tissue types. Whole-study results and caveats: Tumors and blood were compared for top-250-clone fraction, and tumors had the significantly higher value (p = 0.039).

Between 20 and 30 mg of unsorted bulk tissue served as the source from which RNA and DNA were co-extracted. This CDR3 has 12 residues. CDR1 is PRHDT, CDR2 FYEKMQ, per germline (reference sequence). V was clipped by 5 bases and J by 12 bases; unmatched bases: 6. The input was approximately 0.45 ug total RNA; TCR beta cDNA was made from it with a constant-region primer. What produced the TCR beta libraries was three nested multiplex PCR rounds using slightly modified ARM-PCR. TRBV1-TRBV30 forward and Cbeta reverse primers drove the first two roughly 10-cycle rounds. Each CDR3 protein gets one entry after TCRdb re-called the multiplex PCR reads with MiXCR. The data hold 60,000 to 90,000 distinct CDR3 sequences, with 60% to 75% observed a single time.

The chain recombines TRBV13 with TRBJ2-1; 8 nucleotides align to TRBD2. Sequencing input: liver tumor tissue from sampling region 4. Subset of the sample: tumor region T4, right-lateral pole. The receptor's source is a man aged 35 to 55 with primary liver carcinoma and hepatitis B virus infection. The CDR3 protein is CASSHTSGGQFF. As DNA, the CDR3 is TGTGCCAGCAGCCATACTAGCGGCGGGCAGTTCTTC.